This T cell receptor (beta chain) comes out of a study of long-term antiretroviral therapy in people with HIV. General study results and limits: Relative to control repertoires, HIV repertoires exhibited narrower CDR3 length ranges. Clones that had undergone expansion before ART prevailed in the repertoire throughout all time points.

CDR3 size: 16 residues. V lost 4 bases and J 4 bases, leaving 19 bases between the germline ends. The germline gives CDR1 SEHNR, CDR2 FQNEAQ (reference sequence). Comment on this clone: The antigen is not known.

A v3.0 immunoSEQ assay was performed at survey level. Per sample, sequencing targeted about 40,000-50,000 T-cell genomes. Sequencing used immunoSEQ multiplex PCR; TCRdb keeps in-frame clones, though not all of them. Of about 20,000 clones in the sample, 82% were seen once. The J gene is TRBJ2-5, the V gene TRBV7-9; a possible D gene is TRBD2 (6 bases). The sequences come from unsorted PBMCs, collected 2.3 to 2.5 years after starting antiretroviral therapy. The TCR comes from a man in his forties or fifties with HIV. CDR3 sequence reads: CASSYTPGLSLETQYF. DNA of the CDR3: TGTGCCAGCAGCTACACCCCGGGACTCAGTTTAGAGACCCAGTACTTC. The complete variable domain, with remaining parts taken from reference TRBV7-9 and TRBJ2-5, reads DTGVSQNPRHKITKRGQNVTFRCDPISEHNRLYWYRQTLGQGPEFLTYFQNEAQLEKSRLLSDRFSAERPKGSFSTLEIQRTEQGDSAMYLCASSYTPGLSLETQYFGPGTRLLVL.